This TCR beta chain is from a study of blood T cells in healthy people across ages. Study conclusions and caveats: Per million T cells, TCR beta diversity dropped about linearly as age rose.

This clonotype was counted between two and nine times. The antigen remains undetermined. This CDR3 has 13 residues. V gave up 2 bases and J gave up 4 bases, with 8 bases separating them. CDR1 is SGHTA, CDR2 FQGNSA, per germline. The authors ran a second PCR of about 7 to 11 cycles using a sample-barcoded 5' primer and a J-beta primer mix. TCRdb reprocessed the 5' RACE reads with MiXCR, giving one entry per CDR3 protein. Among about 1.5 million distinct CDR3 sequences, roughly two fifths were seen once, and the ten largest hold 4%. What was sequenced was blood. This TCR derives from a woman aged 18-35 years in good health. The rearrangement uses TRBV7-2 and TRBJ1-1; unclear D gene. The CDR3 nucleotides read TGTGCCAGCAGCTTAACGGAGGGCACTGAAGCTTTCTTT. Protein: CASSLTEGTEAFF.